This entry concerns a single T cell receptor (beta chain). Its cognate antigen has yet to be identified. Base qualities are not provided; no much larger clone lies one nucleotide away. This specimen comes from a study of T cell responses to AZD1222 COVID-19 vaccine (dated by TCRdb to the early 2020s). Regarding the research as a whole: Because spike-specific TCR depth and breadth did not differ between the two schedules, AZD1222 recipients who got a second dose at roughly 4 weeks were pooled with those who got a second dose at roughly 12 weeks. Enrollment into the trials was organized by age into subgroups of 18-55, 56-69 and 70-plus years, and those subgroups contained approximately 160, 26 and 62 TCR-sequenced participants, respectively. A total of 230 to 250 trial participants underwent TCR sequencing, of whom around 200 received two doses of AZD1222 and some 25 received two doses of the MenACWY control vaccine.

Broad study findings and their caveats: The vaccine-associated CD4 TCRs covered the entire spike protein, and the dominant responses fell in regions 160-218 and 743-854. Because no day 14 peak-response samples were available, the repertoires could be characterized only after the peak T cell response. Spike-specific TCR breadth and depth rose significantly after two AZD1222 doses compared with day 0 and with MenACWY recipients. The 56-69-year group was small, and its depth increase did not reach significance, likely because of low power. Nearly half of unique spike-specific TCRs reportedly recognized epitopes outside regions mutated in the B.1.351 and B.1.1.7 variants. Participants were mostly white British and included more females than males, and it was suggested by the authors that clonal diversity may have been underestimated. Conclusions about previously exposed vaccinees are limited because only a handful of AZD1222 recipients were SARS-CoV-2 seropositive at baseline.

This specimen's time point label, per the study, means: baseline before first vaccination. Vaccinee samples came from UK trials COV001 and COV002, including a single-blind randomized controlled phase 2/3 trial of AZD1222 (ChAdOx1 nCoV-19) in healthy adults. For TCRbeta chain sequencing, PBMC samples were collected from trial participants at day 0 and at day 28 after the second dose. The CDR3 regions of human TCRbeta chains were analyzed by immunosequencing. As for the authors' bioinformatics: TCRs in the repertoires were compared against a reference library of SARS-CoV-2-specific TCRs that had been generated with the MIRA antigen-specificity platform. Breadth was defined as the fraction of unique TCRs that were SARS-CoV-2-associated. Depth was defined as the fraction of total T cells that were SARS-CoV-2-associated. Using the MIRA data, every spike-specific TCR was mapped to the spike region that the TCR reacted to and assigned to either a CD4 or a CD8 class. Log10-transformed breadth and depth values were compared by one-way ANOVA with Sidak's multiple comparisons tests. TCRdb took over this immuneACCESS table, retaining in-frame rearrangements with V and J assigned. Such tables are incomplete; in checked studies, under half of the missing clones stem from an unresolved V gene, and the remainder is unexplained. V, J and clone size are those of that table, while D and trimming were read from the DNA. This sample gives some 130,000 clones in total; roughly nine tenths of them show up just once. 3% to 3.5% of the sample is in the top ten clones.

This specimen was peripheral blood, taken on day 0 of AZD1222 vaccination. The sequence came from an adult in good health.

In nucleotides, the sequence is TGTGCCAGCAAAGGACAGGGCGGTGATAAGGGCTACACCTTC. Translated, this is CASKGQGGDKGYTF. The chain is made from TRBV27 and TRBJ1-2; 8 central nucleotides agree with TRBD1. The CDR3 covers 14 residues, taking in both the cysteine and the phenylalanine. Only the CDR3 DNA is retained, 42 bases long and in frame from the first base. Per the germline V gene (reference sequence), MNHEY is the CDR1 and SMNVEV is the CDR2. Relative to germline, V is missing 7 bases and J is missing 8 bases, with 12 bases of the junction outside any gene match.